One T cell receptor (beta chain) is described in this entry. In terms of age and location, participants ranged from about 18 to 100 years and lived in under 30 US areas. Recovered Cohort 3 donors showed two negative PCRs, clearance, or symptom resolution. This record belongs to a study of blood T cell repertoires in COVID-19. Clones were read by immunoSEQ multiplex PCR, and TCRdb kept only the in-frame ones, dropping some. Here the sample spans hundreds of thousands of clones, 70% to 90% being singletons. This clonotype originated in a woman under 40 who had recovered from COVID-19. Source material: PBMCs or T cells enriched from blood (not recorded which).

DNA of the CDR3: TGTGCCAGCAGTTTATCGGTACAGAGTAATGAAAAACTGTTTTTT. It specifies CASSLSVQSNEKLFF. The chain has TRBV27 and TRBJ1-4; D gene unclear. Trimming left V 0 bases short and J 4 bases short, with 9 bases between. CDR1 is MNHEY and CDR2 is SMNVEV in the germline V gene (reference sequence). The CDR3 spans 15 residues.